One sample yielded the 21 T cell receptor beta chains listed below, sequenced in a study of OX40 agonist ivuxolimab in advanced cancers. Clones were sequenced by immunoSEQ multiplex PCR, and TCRdb holds only the in-frame ones, with some missing. Of about 64,000 clones listed, 87% are singletons. The sequenced sample was CD4+ or CD8+ T cells sorted from blood, obtained in a trial of the OX40 agonist ivuxolimab. These receptors were taken from an adult with an advanced solid tumor such as melanoma, head and neck, liver or kidney cancer.

The rearrangement links TRBV18 to TRBJ1-1; TRBD1 matches 10 bases. The CDR3 extends over 17 amino acids. The V segment lost 3 bases and the J segment 0 bases; nucleotides outside the gene matches: 7. Germline values: CDR1 KGHSH, CDR2 LQKENI. DNA for the CDR3: TGTGCCAGCTCACCGTTGACAGGGGGCTTTCTGAACACTGAAGCTTTCTTT. This translates into CASSPLTGGFLNTEAFF.

This chain connects TRBV18 to TRBJ1-1, with TRBD1 matching over 7 bases. Germline CDR1 is KGHSH and CDR2 is LQKENI. The CDR3 contains 16 residues. Trimming took 3 bases from V and 1 from J; bases not matched to a gene: 8. This CDR3 is CASSPSLRTGNTEAFF. CDR3 coding DNA: TGTGCCAGCTCACCCTCTCTCCGGACAGGGAACACTGAAGCTTTCTTT.

The genes are TRBV18 and TRBJ2-7; perhaps TRBD1 as D (6 bases). The V and J ends lost 0 bases and 6 bases respectively, with 12 bases between them. The CDR3 loop spans 14 amino acids. Germline V gene lookup returns CDR1 KGHSH and CDR2 LQKENI. The CDR3 bases are TGTGCCAGCTCACCACCGTCAGGGGTGGGCGAGCAGTACTTC. It codes for CASSPPSGVGEQYF.

The chain carries TRBV10-3 and TRBJ2-1; D uncertain. There are 12 residues in the CDR3. The ends were cut back, 3 bases at V and 8 bases at J, with 8 bases in the middle. Per the germline V gene, CDR1 is ENHRY and CDR2 is SYGVKD. The chain's CDR3 is CAISDLGYEQFF. CDR3 DNA: TGTGCCATCAGTGATTTAGGGTATGAGCAGTTCTTC.

This chain uses TRBV7-2 with TRBJ1-4, with D unresolved. The V gene's germline CDR1 is SGHTA and CDR2 FQGNSA. This CDR3 has 14 residues. Trimming stripped 1 base from V and 8 bases from J, with 11 bases between. Here the CDR3 reads CASSLGGESEKLFF. CDR3 sequence (DNA): TGTGCCAGCAGCTTAGGTGGGGAGTCGGAAAAACTGTTTTTT.

The V call is TRBV6-5, the J call TRBJ2-3; D may be TRBD2 (6 bases). The CDR3 has 14 residues. Per the germline V gene, CDR1 is MNHEY and CDR2 is SVGAGI. Trimming left V 2 bases short and J 2 bases short, with 8 bases between. The CDR3 DNA follows: TGTGCCAGCAGTTACAGGGGACTCACAGATACGCAGTATTTT. Encoded protein: CASSYRGLTDTQYF.

The V gene is TRBV2, the J gene TRBJ2-2; D gene uncertain. The CDR3 covers 13 residues. Germline V gives CDR1 SNHLY, CDR2 FYNNEI. The CDR3 DNA follows: TGTGCATCCAAACCGGAGCTCACCGGGGAGCTGTTTTTT. Translation gives CASKPELTGELFF.

The V and J genes are TRBV5-1 and TRBJ1-1; D gene unclear. CDR1 and CDR2 (germline): SGHRS, YFSETQ. V was shortened by 0 bases and J by 1 base, with 4 bases between the two germline ends. The CDR3 loop spans 13 amino acids. CDR3: CASSLGGNTEAFF. CDR3 bases: TGCGCCAGCAGCTTGGGGGGGAACACTGAAGCTTTCTTT.

The V gene is TRBV27, the J gene TRBJ1-1; no firm D call. The V gene lost 3 bases and the J gene lost 8 bases, with 13 bases spanning the gap. CDR1 MNHEY and CDR2 SMNVEV come from the germline V gene (reference sequence). The CDR3 is 13 residues long. The CDR3 protein is CASSFYGRSEAFF. The CDR3 DNA follows: TGTGCCAGCAGTTTTTACGGCCGTTCGGAAGCTTTCTTT.

This chain joins TRBV16 and TRBJ2-1; tentative D call: TRBD1 (6 bases). The CDR3 is made up of 15 amino acids. CDR1 and CDR2 (germline): KGHSY, FQNENV. V was cut by 4 bases and J by 2 bases, with 12 bases left in between. The CDR3 loop is CASSPNRQAYNEQFF. The CDR3 DNA reads TGTGCCAGCAGCCCCAATCGACAGGCCTACAATGAGCAGTTCTTC.

V is TRBV7-3 and J is TRBJ2-2; D is perhaps TRBD2 (5 bases). This CDR3 comprises 16 residues. CDR1 SGHTA and CDR2 FQGTGA come from the germline V gene. Trimming stripped 6 bases from V and 0 bases from J, with 14 bases between. CDR3 in DNA: TGTGCCAGCAGTCAGAATCCAGCGGCGAACACCGGGGAGCTGTTTTTT. This gives the protein CASSQNPAANTGELFF.

The chain links TRBV5-8 to TRBJ2-7, with D maybe TRBD2 (5 bases). Germline V lookup: CDR1 SGHTS, CDR2 YDEGEE. There are 14 residues in the CDR3. The ends were cut back, 4 bases at V and 2 bases at J, with 13 bases in the middle. CDR3 sequence: CASSHQSGTYEQYF. CDR3 DNA: TGTGCCAGCAGCCACCAGTCCGGGACCTACGAGCAGTACTTC.

The rearrangement links TRBV18 to TRBJ2-1, with D possibly TRBD1 on 6 matching bases. The CDR3 is made up of 15 amino acids. CDR1 and CDR2 (germline): KGHSH, LQKENI. Trimming removed 5 bases at V and 5 bases at J, with 16 bases between. This chain's CDR3 is CASSAKTGTNNEQFF. The CDR3 DNA sequence: TGTGCCAGCTCAGCCAAAACCGGGACAAACAATGAGCAGTTCTTC.

This clone was counted once. The chain is built from TRBV15 and TRBJ2-7; D call uncertain. From germline, CDR1 is LNHNV and CDR2 YYDKDF (reference sequence). The CDR3 loop spans 13 amino acids. V was pared by 1 base and J by 3 bases, with 7 bases between. CDR3 sequence: CATSRGWDYEQYF. The DNA of the CDR3 is TGTGCCACCAGCAGAGGATGGGACTACGAGCAGTACTTC.

This chain uses TRBV6-5 with TRBJ2-7; 7 nucleotides align to TRBD2. V lost 0 bases, J lost 5 bases, and 4 bases stayed unmatched. Germline V lookup: CDR1 MNHEY, CDR2 SVGAGI. The CDR3 contains 14 residues. The CDR3 spells CASSYSRERNEQYF. In DNA form, the CDR3 reads TGTGCCAGCAGTTACTCGCGGGAGAGGAACGAGCAGTACTTC.

The V gene is TRBV5-1, the J gene TRBJ2-5; D might be TRBD2 (6 bases). TRBJ2-7 explains the end of the DNA better; the J call may be wrong. Germline CDR1 is SGHRS and CDR2 is YFSETQ. CDR3 size: 15 residues. CDR3 sequence reads: CASQVDPGVSYEQYF. CDR3 bases: TGCGCCAGTCAGGTTGACCCGGGAGTGTCCTACGAGCAGTACTTC.

The chain employs TRBV30 and TRBJ2-3; TRBD1 might be the D (5 bases). The CDR3 is made up of 14 amino acids. Trimming took off 5 bases at V and 1 base at J, with 13 bases between the two ends. From germline, CDR1 is GTSNPN and CDR2 SVGIG (reference sequence). The CDR3 loop reads CAWEKQQGTDTQYF. CDR3 DNA sequence: TGTGCCTGGGAAAAACAACAGGGCACAGATACGCAGTATTTT.

The V and J genes are TRBV4-1 and TRBJ2-2, with 8 bases that match TRBD2. This CDR3 is 14 amino acids long. CDR1 and CDR2 (germline): MGHRA, YSYEKL. V lost 5 bases to trimming and J lost 4 bases; unmatched junction nucleotides: 3. This CDR3 is CASSRAGGTGELFF. CDR3 sequence (DNA): TGCGCCAGCAGCAGGGCGGGGGGCACCGGGGAGCTGTTTTTT.

In DNA, the CDR3 is TGTGCCAGTAGTAACGACAGGGGGAGCTTGGAGCAGTACTTC. This gives the protein CASSNDRGSLEQYF. The V and J genes are TRBV19 and TRBJ2-7, with TRBD1 identical over 9 bases. Trimming at V came to 4 bases and at J to 7 bases, leaving 8 bases not matched to a gene. CDR1 and CDR2 from the germline V gene are LNHDA and SQIVND (reference sequence). The CDR3 is 14 residues long.

The rearrangement uses TRBV27 and TRBJ2-2; 8 bases are shared with TRBD1. The CDR3 runs to 15 residues. The ends lost 6 bases at V and 1 base at J; junction bases unmatched: 4. Germline V gene lookup returns CDR1 MNHEY and CDR2 SMNVEV (reference sequence). The CDR3, as DNA: TGTGCCAGCAGCTGGGACAGGCGGAACACCGGGGAGCTGTTTTTT. Translated, it gives CASSWDRRNTGELFF.

The V gene is TRBV19, the J gene TRBJ2-7; D is unresolved. Trimming took 3 bases from V and 3 from J, leaving 9 bases between them. The V gene's germline CDR1 is LNHDA and CDR2 SQIVND (reference sequence). The CDR3 contains 13 residues. CDR3 protein: CASSISPGYEQYF. The CDR3 DNA is TGTGCCAGTAGTATCTCCCCCGGCTACGAGCAGTACTTC.